A selection of T cell receptor beta chains follows, all from one sample in a study of blood T cell repertoires in COVID-19. Repertoires were generated with immunoSEQ multiplex PCR, while TCRdb's copy carries only in-frame clones and drops some. The sample yields a few hundred thousand clones, more than 75% seen once. Sequenced sample: peripheral blood. The receptor set was obtained from a man older than 75 with acute or convalescent COVID-19. Each CDR3 is given with its conserved first and last residue. The D gene is left open where the match is weak. Size is stated for part of the rows, as once, few or many counts, or as a class when the clone is expanded.

>TRBD1|TRBJ1-1|TRBV10-3|NA
TGTGCCATCAGTGTCGGGACAGGGAACACTGAAGCTTTCTTT
CAISVGTGNTEAFF
>NA|TRBJ2-2|TRBV11-3|few
TGTGCCAGCAGCTTACTAACGGGATCGAACACCGGGGAGCTGTTTTTT
CASSLLTGSNTGELFF
>NA|TRBJ2-2|TRBV6-5|NA
TGTGCCAGCAGTTACTCGAGGAGCACCGGGGAGCTGTTTTTT
CASSYSRSTGELFF
>NA|TRBJ1-5|TRBV9|NA
TGTGCCAGCAGCCCAACCGGACAGAACAATCAGCCCCAGCATTTT
CASSPTGQNNQPQHF
>NA|TRBJ1-5|TRBV29-1|NA
TGCAGCGTTGAGGCAGGGAACAATCAGCCCCAGCATTTT
CSVEAGNNQPQHF
>NA|TRBJ2-3|TRBV9|NA
TGTGCCAGCCACCGATTAGCGGAGAAGCAGTATTTT
CASHRLAEKQYF
>TRBD1|TRBJ2-5|TRBV3-1/TRBV3-2|NA
TGTGCCAGCAGCTCTGGACAGGGCCCAGAGACCCAGTACTTC
CASSSGQGPETQYF
>NA|TRBJ1-2|TRBV7-2|few
TGTGCCAGCAGCCCCGCGCGGGGTTTAAACTATGGCTACACCTTC
CASSPARGLNYGYTF
>NA|TRBJ1-2|TRBV2|NA
TGTGCCAGCAGGCAGGTCCCCTATGGCTACACCTTC
CASRQVPYGYTF
>TRBD1|TRBJ2-4|TRBV6-5|NA
TGTGCCAGCCTCGACAGGGGAAGGACCAAAAACATTCAGTACTTC
CASLDRGRTKNIQYF
>TRBD1|TRBJ1-1|TRBV6-2/TRBV6-3|NA
TGTGCCAGCAGTCCATCTACAGGGGTGAACACTGAAGCTTTCTTT
CASSPSTGVNTEAFF
>NA|TRBJ2-4|TRBV12-1|NA
TGTGCCAGCAGCTTTGTGGGGCGATCTGGACCAGTGAACAAAAACATTCAGTACTTC
CASSFVGRSGPVNKNIQYF
>NA|TRBJ2-5|TRBV7-9|few
TGTGCCAGCAGCTTACAATCAATCCAAGAGACCCAGTACTTC
CASSLQSIQETQYF
>TRBD2|TRBJ2-3|TRBV7-2|once
TGTGCCAGCAGCTTCGGACTAGCCTCAGATACGCAGTATTTT
CASSFGLASDTQYF
>NA|TRBJ2-5|TRBV15|NA
TGTGCCACCAGCAGAGGCGAGGGGGTAGGCGAGACCCAGTACTTC
CATSRGEGVGETQYF
>NA|TRBJ2-1|TRBV5-1|few
TGCGCCAGCAGCTTTACAGGGAGCTCCTACAATGAGCAGTTCTTC
CASSFTGSSYNEQFF
>TRBD2|TRBJ2-2|TRBV24-1|NA
TGTGCCACCAGCAACCCCCTGACTAGCGGGGACACCGGGGAGCTGTTTTTT
CATSNPLTSGDTGELFF
>NA|TRBJ2-7|TRBV3-1/TRBV3-2|NA
TGTGCCAGCAGCCAATGGGGGCTCGAGCAGTACTTC
CASSQWGLEQYF
>TRBD2|TRBJ2-1|TRBV6-6|NA
TGTGCCAGCAGTCCCCGACTAGCGGGGGGGGGCTTCAATGAGCAGTTCTTC
CASSPRLAGGGFNEQFF
>NA|TRBJ2-1|TRBV6-5|NA
TGTGCCGCCAGCAGGGGATTGGAAGGTGAGCAGTTCTTC
CAASRGLEGEQFF
>NA|TRBJ1-1|TRBV11-2|NA
TGTGCCAGCAGCGCCCGGGAGGAAGCTTTCTTT
CASSAREEAFF
>NA|TRBJ2-2|TRBV9|NA
TGTGCCAGCAGCGTACGGCGAGGGGGCGGGGAGCTGTTTTTT
CASSVRRGGGELFF
>TRBD2|TRBJ2-7|TRBV19|NA
TGTGCCAGTAGTATAGGGGGACTAGTAAAGGACGAGCAGTACTTC
CASSIGGLVKDEQYF
>TRBD1|TRBJ1-2|TRBV2|once
TGTGCCAGCAACCCCGGACAGGGGAATAACTATGGCTACACCTTC
CASNPGQGNNYGYTF
>TRBD1|TRBJ1-2|TRBV5-5|NA
TGTGCCAGCAGCTCGGATCCGGGACAGGGGGACTATGGCTACACCTTC
CASSSDPGQGDYGYTF
>TRBD2|TRBJ2-3|TRBV2|NA
TGTGCCAGCGGACTAGCAGGCACAGATACGCAGTATTTT
CASGLAGTDTQYF